This is a list of T cell receptor beta chains from one sample in a study of shared clonotypes between healthy human individuals. Here immunoSEQ multiplex PCR was the method, and the copy in TCRdb shows in-frame clones only, minus some. The profile covers roughly 640,000 clones, with 97% appearing a single time and 0.045% to 0.07% taken by the ten largest. Material: naive CD4+ T cells sorted from blood. These receptors were taken from a woman aged 25 to 39 in good health. CDR3s include the opening cysteine and the closing phenylalanine or tryptophan. D genes are given only for firm matches. A clone size is listed for some rows: how often the clone was seen (once, few, many), or a class if it is expanded.

.,TRBJ2-3,TRBV25-1,.,CASPPTYPSTDTQYF,TGTGCCAGCCCCCCGACTTACCCTAGCACAGATACGCAGTATTTT
.,TRBJ2-5,TRBV28,TRBD1,CASSSGDSRQETQYF,TGTGCCAGCAGTTCAGGGGACAGTCGACAAGAGACCCAGTACTTC
few,TRBJ2-7,TRBV29-1,.,CSVTGSYEQYF,TGCAGCGTGACAGGATCCTACGAGCAGTACTTC
.,TRBJ2-5,TRBV23-1,.,CASSHVGADQETQYF,TGCGCCAGCAGTCATGTGGGCGCGGACCAAGAGACCCAGTACTTC
.,TRBJ1-5,TRBV28,.,CASSLYSQPQHF,TGTGCCAGCAGTTTATACTCTCAGCCCCAGCATTTT
.,TRBJ1-1,TRBV6-5,TRBD1,CTSSNQGALGTEAFF,TGTACCAGCAGTAACCAGGGGGCGCTCGGCACTGAAGCTTTCTTT
.,TRBJ1-2,TRBV9,TRBD1,CASSADTGQGQGYTF,TGTGCCAGCAGCGCAGACACGGGACAGGGCCAAGGCTACACCTTC
.,TRBJ1-3,TRBV28,.,CAITRGWNGNTIYF,TGTGCCATCACCCGAGGGTGGAATGGAAACACCATATATTTT
.,TRBJ2-5,TRBV18,.,CASSPGQLQETQYF,TGTGCCAGCTCACCCGGGCAGCTGCAAGAGACCCAGTACTTC
.,TRBJ2-3,TRBV23-1,.,CASSQSGPLTDTQYF,TGCGCCAGCAGTCAATCAGGCCCACTCACAGATACGCAGTATTTT
.,TRBJ2-1,TRBV6-5,TRBD1,CASSFLTGGRDEQFF,TGTGCCAGCAGTTTTTTGACAGGGGGGAGGGATGAGCAGTTCTTC
once,TRBJ1-5,TRBV10-3,.,CAIRFDSNQPQHF,TGTGCCATCAGGTTCGATAGCAATCAGCCCCAGCATTTT
once,TRBJ1-6,TRBV27,TRBD1,CASSFRQGHGSPLHF,TGTGCCAGCAGTTTTCGACAGGGGCATGGTTCACCCCTCCACTTT
.,TRBJ1-5,TRBV21-1,.,CASSKVAIGKPQHF,TGTGCCAGCAGCAAAGTGGCAATTGGGAAACCCCAGCATTTT
.,TRBJ1-2,TRBV13,.,CASSRTTLGGYGYTF,TGTGCCAGCAGCCGAACTACGTTGGGGGGCTATGGCTACACCTTC
.,TRBJ1-1,TRBV28,TRBD1,CASSLLGQANTEAFF,TGTGCCAGCAGTTTATTGGGACAGGCGAACACTGAAGCTTTCTTT